The source of this T cell receptor beta chain is a study of control samples from healthy donors and cancer patients. In the case of this clone: One junction end disagrees with the germline gene, perhaps due to a read error.

TCRdb's table, derived via immunoSEQ multiplex PCR, lists solely in-frame clones and lacks some. The sample yields about 180,000 clones, 85% to 90% seen once. The sequenced sample was blood. This receptor was obtained from a woman in her 50s in good health.

CDR3 sequence: CASSLEYQGELFF. In nucleotides, the CDR3 is TGTGCTAGCAGCTTAGAGTACCAGGGGGAGCTGTTTTTT. The chain couples TRBV7-7 to TRBJ2-2; D is unclear. The CDR3 extends over 13 amino acids. From germline, CDR1 is SSHAT and CDR2 FNYEAQ (reference sequence).